Listed here are 25 T cell receptor beta chains from one sample, sequenced in a study of cytomegalovirus exposure and HLA in healthy donors. The primer mix had 60 Vbeta and 13 Jbeta primers. The assay was immunoSEQ multiplex PCR, and TCRdb's table has in-frame clones only and misses some. The profile shows some 270,000 clones, 92% of them singletons. The sequencing input was PBMCs. These receptors all come from a girl aged 2-10 years in good health and CMV-seronegative.

The chain has TRBV5-5 and TRBJ1-1; D unclear. The germline V gene has CDR1 SGHKS and CDR2 YYEKEE (reference sequence). The CDR3 totals 14 residues. The V end lost 0 bases, the J end lost 1 base, and 7 bases lay between the germline ends. The CDR3 loop reads CASSLVRGNTEAFF. Written as DNA, the CDR3 is TGTGCCAGCAGCTTGGTAAGAGGGAACACTGAAGCTTTCTTT.

V and J are TRBV10-3 and TRBJ1-5, with D possibly matching TRBD1 (5 bases). This CDR3 spans 15 amino acids. Trimming shortened V by 0 bases and J by 9 bases, and 15 bases separated the two germline ends. Germline V lookup: CDR1 ENHRY, CDR2 SYGVKD. CDR3 DNA sequence: TGTGCCATCAGTGAGTCTATGGGGCCCCAATCGCCCCAGCATTTT. It is translated as CAISESMGPQSPQHF.

The V and J genes are TRBV13 and TRBJ2-7; 8 positions agree with TRBD1. The germline V gene encodes CDR1 PRHDT and CDR2 FYEKMQ (reference sequence). The CDR3 runs 15 residues. After removal of 4 bases from V and 3 bases from J, the junction contained 8 bases not matched to a gene. In DNA form, the CDR3 reads TGTGCCAGCAGCTCACGGCCGGGACAGGACTACGAGCAGTACTTC. Amino acid sequence: CASSSRPGQDYEQYF.

The chain uses TRBV5-1 and TRBJ1-2; the match to TRBD1 covers 7 bases. The CDR3 runs to 14 residues. Germline-derived CDR1 and CDR2 are SGHRS and YFSETQ. Trimming took 0 bases from V and 5 from J; bases not matched to a gene: 4. The CDR3 region is CASSLATGSYGYTF. The CDR3 nucleotides are TGCGCCAGCAGCTTGGCGACAGGGTCTTATGGCTACACCTTC.

The V and J genes are TRBV5-1 and TRBJ1-4, with D perhaps matching TRBD1 (5 bases). V lost 0 bases, J lost 0 bases, and 9 bases lay in between. This CDR3 region has 16 residues. Per germline, CDR1 SGHRS and CDR2 YFSETQ. The CDR3 nucleotides are TGCGCCAGCAGCTTGGGACAGCAAGCAACTAATGAAAAACTGTTTTTT. Amino acids: CASSLGQQATNEKLFF.

The J gene is TRBJ2-5, the V gene TRBV27; 9 bases agree with TRBD2. Germline CDR1 and CDR2: MNHEY and SMNVEV (reference sequence). V lost 6 bases, J lost 5 bases, and 13 bases stayed unmatched. This CDR3 comprises 16 residues. CDR3: CASSLTPGLARETQYF. The CDR3 DNA reads as TGTGCCAGCAGCCTAACTCCGGGACTAGCAAGGGAGACCCAGTACTTC.

The chain is built from TRBV7-9 and TRBJ2-1, with TRBD2 matching over 13 bases. The junction had 0 bases not matched to a gene; V was cut back by 1 base and J by 6 bases. Germline V lookup: CDR1 SEHNR, CDR2 FQNEAQ (reference sequence). CDR3 length: 15 residues. CDR3 region: CASSLGTSGSNEQFF. In DNA, the CDR3 is TGTGCCAGCAGCTTAGGGACTAGCGGGAGCAATGAGCAGTTCTTC.

The gene calls are TRBV11-2 and TRBJ1-3; a possible D gene is TRBD1 (5 bases). This CDR3 comprises 14 residues. Germline V gene data show CDR1 as SGHAT and CDR2 as FQNNGV. The V gene lost 2 bases and the J gene lost 4 bases, with 9 bases spanning the gap. The CDR3 DNA is TGTGCCAGCAGCTTACCGGACATCGGAAACACCATATATTTT. Its translation is CASSLPDIGNTIYF. Combining the CDR3 with reference TRBV11-2 and TRBJ1-3 gives the whole variable domain EAGVAQSPRYKIIEKRQSVAFWCNPISGHATLYWYQQILGQGPKLLIQFQNNGVVDDSQLPKDRFSAERLKGVDSTLKIQPAKLEDSAVYLCASSLPDIGNTIYFGEGSWLTVV.

The chain carries TRBV15 and TRBJ2-7; D is undetermined. This CDR3 has 14 amino acids. V lost 2 bases and J 7 bases, leaving 15 bases between the germline ends. The germline CDR1 and CDR2 sequences are LNHNV and YYDKDF (reference sequence). This chain's CDR3 is CATSRTWPQWEQYF. CDR3 nucleotide sequence: TGTGCCACCAGCAGAACGTGGCCCCAATGGGAGCAGTACTTC.

V is TRBV7-9 and J is TRBJ2-7; 8 bases agree with TRBD2. This CDR3 is built from 12 residues. Germline loops: CDR1 SEHNR, CDR2 FQNEAQ (reference sequence). CDR3 region: CSGGGNSYEQYF. As DNA, the CDR3 is TGTTCCGGGGGGGGGAACTCCTACGAGCAGTACTTC.

V and J are TRBV7-2 and TRBJ1-1; TRBD1 might be the D (5 bases). Germline CDR1 and CDR2: SGHTA and FQGNSA. CDR3 length equals 13 residues. V was cut by 5 bases and J by 7 bases, with 14 bases left in between. CDR3 residues: CASSHVGGVEAFF. The CDR3 DNA is TGTGCCAGCAGCCACGTGGGAGGGGTTGAAGCTTTCTTT.

The chain joins TRBV10-3 to TRBJ2-2; 7 bases agree with TRBD1. This CDR3 has 16 amino acids. CDR1 is ENHRY, CDR2 SYGVKD, per germline. V was clipped by 0 bases and J by 3 bases; unmatched bases: 4. CDR3 nucleotides: TGTGCCATCAGTGAGTCACGGGACAGTGACACCGGGGAGCTGTTTTTT. This translates into CAISESRDSDTGELFF.

The chain carries TRBV6-5 and TRBJ2-1; 9 bases line up with TRBD1. The trim removed 2 bases at V and 8 bases at J, leaving 7 bases unmatched. There are 15 residues in the CDR3. Germline V CDR1 and CDR2: MNHEY, SVGAGI. CDR3 in amino acids: CASSYVGQGTDEQFF. CDR3 bases: TGTGCCAGCAGTTACGTAGGACAGGGGACAGATGAGCAGTTCTTC.

The chain has TRBV29-1 and TRBJ1-3, with D tentatively TRBD1 (5 bases). The germline V and J ends were trimmed by 5 bases and 3 bases, with 11 bases remaining between them. Germline CDR1 and CDR2: SQVTM and ANQGSEA. The CDR3 is 13 amino acids. The CDR3 protein is CSVPADNGNTIYF. Here the CDR3 DNA reads TGCAGCGTTCCGGCGGACAATGGAAACACCATATATTTT. Full variable domain (missing parts from reference TRBV29-1 and TRBJ1-3): SAVISQKPSRDICQRGTSLTIQCQVDSQVTMMFWYRQQPGQSLTLIATANQGSEATYESGFVIDKFPISRPNLTFSTLTVSNMSPEDSSIYLCSVPADNGNTIYFGEGSWLTVV.

The chain uses TRBV10-2 and TRBJ2-3; D is ambiguous. With 3 bases removed from V and 0 bases from J, the gap between germline ends came to 22 bases. The CDR3 has 19 amino acids. Germline V gives CDR1 WSHSY, CDR2 SAAADI. CDR3 in DNA: TGCGCCAGCAGTGAATTAGGTCGAGGAGATAAGCCTAGCACAGATACGCAGTATTTT. It codes for CASSELGRGDKPSTDTQYF.

The chain links TRBV7-2 to TRBJ2-7; TRBD1 might be the D (5 bases). Germline CDR1 and CDR2: SGHTA and FQGNSA. This CDR3 spans 15 amino acids. Trimming pared 2 bases from V and 2 bases from J, leaving 13 bases between. CDR3 region: CASSLRGRATYEQYF. Written as DNA, the CDR3 is TGTGCCAGCAGCTTAAGGGGCAGGGCTACCTACGAGCAGTACTTC.

This chain links TRBV14 with TRBJ2-5; D is perhaps TRBD1 (5 bases). The germline CDR1 and CDR2 sequences are SGHDN and FVKESK. The V end was cut by 1 base, the J end by 3 bases, with 12 bases between. The CDR3 totals 15 residues. The CDR3 protein is CASSQGGGLKETQYF. In DNA form, the CDR3 reads TGTGCCAGCAGCCAAGGGGGCGGATTAAAAGAGACCCAGTACTTC.

The rearrangement uses TRBV11-2 and TRBJ2-1; maybe TRBD2 (5 bases). CDR1 SGHAT and CDR2 FQNNGV come from the germline V gene. The V end was cut by 3 bases, the J end by 6 bases, with 15 bases between. The CDR3 consists of 15 residues. CDR3 region: CASSFFSGEGNEQFF. For the CDR3, the DNA is TGTGCCAGCAGCTTCTTCAGCGGAGAGGGCAATGAGCAGTTCTTC.

The chain employs TRBV7-6 and TRBJ1-1; D may be TRBD1 (6 bases). The germline V and J ends were trimmed by 5 bases and 1 base, with 17 bases remaining between them. Germline CDR1 SGHVS, CDR2 FNYEAQ. The length of the CDR3 is 16 residues. CDR3 sequence (DNA): TGTGCCAGCAGCCCCGCGATCCTGACAGGGAACACTGAAGCTTTCTTT. Its translation is CASSPAILTGNTEAFF.

The rearrangement joins TRBV7-2 to TRBJ2-2, with 10 nucleotides matching TRBD2. This CDR3 has 17 amino acids. In germline, CDR1 is SGHTA, CDR2 FQGNSA. The junction had 8 bases not matched to a gene; V was cut back by 5 bases and J by 2 bases. The CDR3 coding sequence is TGTGCCAGCAGCACCGGACTAGCGGCATCCAACACCGGGGAGCTGTTTTTT. Protein sequence: CASSTGLAASNTGELFF.

The chain uses TRBV19 and TRBJ2-2; TRBD2 is a possible D gene (5 bases). Germline CDR1 reads LNHDA; CDR2 reads SQIVND (reference sequence). The V and J ends lost 2 bases and 3 bases respectively, with 7 bases between them. The CDR3 spans 14 residues. CDR3 residues: CASSISGDTGELFF. The CDR3 DNA reads as TGTGCCAGTAGTATATCCGGGGACACCGGGGAGCTGTTTTTT.

The J gene is TRBJ2-2, the V gene TRBV27; perhaps TRBD1 as D (6 bases). This CDR3 has 16 amino acids. V was shortened by 6 bases and J by 0 bases, with 14 bases between the two germline ends. Germline V gives CDR1 MNHEY, CDR2 SMNVEV (reference sequence). CDR3 in amino acids: CASSPQGTTNTGELFF. In nucleotides, the CDR3 is TGTGCCAGCAGCCCCCAGGGGACCACGAACACCGGGGAGCTGTTTTTT.

The J gene is TRBJ2-5, the V gene TRBV27; 11 bases are shared with TRBD2. In germline, CDR1 is MNHEY, CDR2 SMNVEV (reference sequence). This CDR3 is 16 amino acids long. The junction had 4 bases not matched to a gene; V was cut back by 3 bases and J by 1 base. The CDR3 sequence is CASSLNSGGAQETQYF. For the CDR3, the DNA is TGTGCCAGCAGTTTGAATAGCGGGGGGGCCCAAGAGACCCAGTACTTC.

The chain is built from TRBV2 and TRBJ1-1; the D gene is possibly TRBD1 (5 bases). In germline, CDR1 is SNHLY, CDR2 FYNNEI. Trimming stripped 5 bases from V and 7 bases from J, with 11 bases between. CDR3 size: 12 residues. As DNA, the CDR3 is TGTGCCAGCAGTTTCGACAGCCTTGAAGCTTTCTTT. Its protein product is CASSFDSLEAFF.

This clone came up once. The rearrangement joins TRBV15 to TRBJ1-5, with D uncertain. The V and J ends lost 0 bases and 4 bases respectively, with 16 bases between them. CDR1 and CDR2 from the germline V gene are LNHNV and YYDKDF (reference sequence). There are 17 residues in the CDR3. The CDR3 DNA reads TGTGCCACCAGCAGAGATCGGGCGCTAAGAGGGAATCAGCCCCAGCATTTT. Its translation: CATSRDRALRGNQPQHF.